Listed here are 32 T cell receptor beta chains from one sample, sequenced in a study of blood T cell repertoires in COVID-19. Profiling relied on immunoSEQ multiplex PCR, and the TCRdb table lists in-frame clones only, not all of them. The data hold around 160,000 clones, with under 90% observed a single time. The sequencing input was PBMCs or T cells enriched from blood (not recorded which). The receptors derive from a woman aged 55-70 years who had recovered from COVID-19.

The V gene is TRBV2, the J gene TRBJ1-5; no reliable D call. CDR3 length equals 15 residues. CDR1 and CDR2 from the germline V gene are SNHLY and FYNNEI. Trimming cost V 5 bases and J 0 bases, with 11 bases left between them. DNA of the CDR3: TGTGCCAGCAGTCGAGACGAGGTTAGCAATCAGCCCCAGCATTTT. Its protein product is CASSRDEVSNQPQHF.

This clone was recorded only once. The V gene is TRBV29-1, the J gene TRBJ2-7; maybe TRBD2 (5 bases). Germline CDR1 SQVTM, CDR2 ANQGSEA. The CDR3 runs 12 residues. Trimming took 4 bases from V and 4 from J, leaving 11 bases between them. DNA for the CDR3: TGCAGCGTTGTCGGGATGAGGTACGAGCAGTACTTC. Encoded protein: CSVVGMRYEQYF.

This clone was counted a few times. The chain is built from TRBV24-1 and TRBJ2-3; maybe TRBD2 (5 bases). The germline gives CDR1 KGHDR, CDR2 SFDVKD. The CDR3 runs 16 residues. Trimming removed 9 bases at V and 0 bases at J, with 18 bases between. The CDR3 sequence: CATSRGVGLSTDTQYF. Here the CDR3 DNA reads TGTGCCACCTCCCGAGGTGTCGGACTTAGCACAGATACGCAGTATTTT.

V usage is TRBV29-1 and J usage is TRBJ1-2; TRBD1 agrees at 7 bases. V dropped 7 bases and J dropped 2; count of bases not matched to a gene: 10. The CDR3 totals 14 residues. Germline CDR1 reads SQVTM; CDR2 reads ANQGSEA. Here the CDR3 reads CSALPGTANYGYTF. The DNA for the CDR3 is TGCAGCGCTCTACCCGGGACAGCAAACTATGGCTACACCTTC.

V usage is TRBV6-1 and J usage is TRBJ2-3; 9 bases are shared with TRBD2. The CDR3 is 17 residues long. Germline CDR1 reads MNHNS; CDR2 reads SASEGT. J lost 2 bases, V lost 3 bases, and 9 bases had no gene match. CDR3 region: CASSESFIAGATDTQYF. CDR3 in DNA: TGTGCCAGCAGTGAGAGCTTTATAGCGGGGGCCACAGATACGCAGTATTTT.

This clone was counted only a few times. The chain recombines TRBV18 with TRBJ2-3; 9 nucleotides line up with TRBD1. The CDR3 totals 15 residues. Per germline, CDR1 KGHSH and CDR2 LQKENI. The V segment lost 1 base and the J segment 4 bases; nucleotides outside the gene matches: 3. The CDR3 DNA reads as TGTGCCAGCTCACCACGACAGGGGGAAGCAGATACGCAGTATTTT. Its protein is CASSPRQGEADTQYF.

The rearrangement joins TRBV29-1 to TRBJ2-3; 7 bases agree with TRBD1. V lost 6 bases, J lost 2 bases, and 11 bases stayed unmatched. This CDR3 region has 15 residues. CDR1 is SQVTM, CDR2 ANQGSEA, per germline. CDR3 DNA: TGCAGCGTGCAATTGACAGGGCTGACCACAGATACGCAGTATTTT. It specifies CSVQLTGLTTDTQYF.

The chain recombines TRBV14 with TRBJ1-3; D perhaps matches TRBD1 (5 bases). The V gene lost 4 bases and the J gene lost 7 bases, with 14 bases spanning the gap. Germline V gene lookup returns CDR1 SGHDN and CDR2 FVKESK. The CDR3 has 14 residues. Here the CDR3 reads CASSPRYGGNTIYF. The CDR3 nucleotides are TGTGCCAGCAGCCCTCGGTACGGGGGGAACACCATATATTTT.

The chain links TRBV21-1 to TRBJ1-6; the table's D call TRBD1 went unverified against the DNA. TRBV21-1 counts as a pseudogene. The CDR3 loop spans 17 amino acids. CDR3 sequence reads: CASSKYGGQGNNSPLHF. The CDR3 DNA follows: TGTGCCAGCAGCAAATACGGGGGACAGGGAAACAATTCACCCCTCCACTTT.

The chain combines TRBV27 with TRBJ2-1, with 14 bases that match TRBD2. Germline V lookup: CDR1 MNHEY, CDR2 SMNVEV (reference sequence). V lost 8 bases and J lost 4; bases outside the gene matches: 4. The CDR3 runs to 15 residues. For the CDR3, the DNA is TGTGCCAGCCGAGGACTAGCGGGGGGTTACAATGAGCAGTTCTTC. Translated: CASRGLAGGYNEQFF.

The V gene is TRBV5-4, the J gene TRBJ1-1; maybe TRBD1 (5 bases). This CDR3 comprises 15 residues. V lost 1 base, J lost 7 bases, and 17 bases lay in between. Germline V gene sequence: CDR1 SGHNT, CDR2 YYREEE (reference sequence). CDR3 amino acids: CASSLTQGYRVEAFF. The CDR3 DNA follows: TGTGCCAGCAGCTTGACGCAGGGATATCGTGTTGAAGCTTTCTTT.

The CDR3 DNA reads as TGTGCCAGCAGTTACCATTACAGCTCCTACAATGAGCAGTTCTTC. The encoded protein is CASSYHYSSYNEQFF. The chain employs TRBV6-5 and TRBJ2-1; D is uncertain. The CDR3 sequence is 15 residues long. V was pared by 2 bases and J by 0 bases, with 8 bases between. Germline V CDR1 and CDR2: MNHEY, SVGAGI.

This chain uses TRBV9 with TRBJ1-3, with D possibly being TRBD1 (6 bases). V dropped 0 bases and J dropped 2 bases, with 12 bases sitting between them. The CDR3 extends over 16 amino acids. CDR1 SGDLS and CDR2 YYNGEE come from the germline V gene. CDR3 DNA sequence: TGTGCCAGCAGCGTAGAAGGGGGGGCCGCTGGAAACACCATATATTTT. Translation gives CASSVEGGAAGNTIYF.

The chain joins TRBV6-5 to TRBJ2-5, with 9 bases lining up with TRBD1. Germline values: CDR1 MNHEY, CDR2 SVGAGI. The CDR3 has 14 residues. Trimming at V came to 7 bases and at J to 7 bases, leaving 10 bases not matched to a gene. The CDR3 sequence: CASTPRDRVATQYF. CDR3 bases: TGTGCCAGCACCCCCCGGGACAGGGTCGCGACCCAGTACTTC.

This chain joins TRBV30 and TRBJ1-1, with 9 positions matching TRBD1. The CDR3 length is 20 residues. Trimming cost V 2 bases and J 3 bases; bases outside gene matches: 22. Germline CDR1 and CDR2: GTSNPN and SVGIG (reference sequence). The CDR3 spells CAWSKKAGTGRGVRDTEAFF. The CDR3 bases are TGTGCCTGGAGTAAAAAAGCCGGGACAGGGAGAGGAGTACGGGACACTGAAGCTTTCTTT.

The chain carries TRBV19 and TRBJ1-5; TRBD1 might be the D (6 bases). V was trimmed by 4 bases and J by 1 base, leaving 17 bases between them. The CDR3 spans 17 residues. CDR1 is LNHDA and CDR2 is SQIVND in the germline V gene (reference sequence). CDR3 loop: CASSTRSGVASNQPQHF. The CDR3 DNA reads TGTGCCAGTAGTACTCGATCAGGGGTGGCGAGCAATCAGCCCCAGCATTTT.

This clone was seen only once. The V gene is TRBV27, the J gene TRBJ1-5, with D hard to call. Germline V CDR1 and CDR2: MNHEY, SMNVEV (reference sequence). V dropped 3 bases and J dropped 2 bases, with 8 bases sitting between them. The CDR3 contains 14 residues. This chain's CDR3 is CASSLNIGNQPQHF. CDR3 DNA: TGTGCCAGCAGTTTGAACATTGGCAATCAGCCCCAGCATTTT.

The chain carries TRBV7-8 and TRBJ2-5; 8 nucleotides match TRBD1. There are 15 residues in the CDR3. The germline CDR1 and CDR2 sequences are SGHVS and FQNEAQ. V trimming: 5 bases; J trimming: 3 bases; junction bases outside the gene matches: 8. The CDR3 reads CASSRRTTGEETQYF. In DNA form, the CDR3 reads TGTGCCAGCAGCAGACGAACGACAGGGGAAGAGACCCAGTACTTC.

The V call is TRBV6-5, the J call TRBJ2-7, with D perhaps TRBD2 (6 bases). The germline V gene has CDR1 MNHEY and CDR2 SVGAGI. V was trimmed by 5 bases and J by 7 bases, leaving 21 bases between them. The CDR3 extends over 15 amino acids. CDR3 loop: CASSHIRERAGEQYF. The CDR3 bases are TGTGCCAGCAGTCACATCAGGGAGAGGGCGGGGGAGCAGTACTTC.

The CDR3 bases are TGTGCCAGTACTAATGGACAGGGTAGAACTGAAGCTTTCTTT. Translation gives CASTNGQGRTEAFF. This chain links TRBV19 with TRBJ1-1, with 8 bases identical to TRBD1. This CDR3 spans 14 amino acids. J was trimmed by 5 bases and V by 7 bases; bases with no gene match: 9. Looked up from germline, CDR1 is LNHDA and CDR2 is SQIVND (reference sequence). The full variable domain, rest sourced from reference TRBV19 and TRBJ1-1, is DGGITQSPKYLFRKEGQNVTLSCEQNLNHDAMYWYRQDPGQGLRLIYYSQIVNDFQKGDIAEGYSVSREKKESFPLTVTSAQKNPTAFYLCASTNGQGRTEAFFGQGTRLTVV.

The chain couples TRBV19 to TRBJ1-5; a weak D match, TRBD1 (5 bases). The germline gives CDR1 LNHDA, CDR2 SQIVND (reference sequence). With 4 bases removed from V and 4 bases from J, the gap between germline ends came to 14 bases. There are 15 residues in the CDR3. The CDR3 region is CASSSRGAPNQPQHF. As DNA, the CDR3 is TGTGCCAGTAGTAGCCGCGGGGCCCCTAATCAGCCCCAGCATTTT.

This chain connects TRBV14 to TRBJ2-2; 11 positions agree with TRBD1. This CDR3 contains 19 residues. CDR1 is SGHDN, CDR2 FVKESK, per germline. V gave up 3 bases and J gave up 4 bases; unmatched junction bases: 13. This chain's CDR3 is CASSQGQMLGQGGTGELFF. The CDR3, as DNA: TGTGCCAGCAGCCAGGGACAGATGTTGGGACAGGGGGGCACCGGGGAGCTGTTTTTT.

This sequence joins TRBV27 and TRBJ2-3, with D perhaps TRBD2 (6 bases). The CDR3 has 16 residues. V lost 2 bases to trimming and J lost 4 bases, with 16 bases between them. Per germline, CDR1 MNHEY and CDR2 SMNVEV (reference sequence). CDR3 in DNA: TGTGCCAGCAGTTTAGGGGCCCGGGAGTTGGCAGATACGCAGTATTTT. Protein product: CASSLGARELADTQYF.

The rearrangement uses TRBV30 and TRBJ1-1; D is unclear. The CDR3 is made up of 14 amino acids. The V gene lost 0 bases and the J gene lost 4 bases, with 12 bases spanning the gap. Germline CDR1 is GTSNPN and CDR2 is SVGIG (reference sequence). The CDR3 here is CAWSVVYSTTEAFF. As DNA, the CDR3 is TGTGCCTGGAGTGTGGTATACAGTACCACTGAAGCTTTCTTT. The full variable domain, completed using reference TRBV30 and TRBJ1-1, is SQTIHQWPATLVQPVGSPLSLECTVEGTSNPNLYWYRQAAGRGLQLLFYSVGIGQISSEVPQNLSASRPQDRQFILSSKKLLLSDSGFYLCAWSVVYSTTEAFFGQGTRLTVV.

The chain employs TRBV4-2 and TRBJ2-3; 8 nucleotides line up with TRBD2. The CDR3 totals 17 residues. V trimming: 0 bases; J trimming: 4 bases; junction bases outside the gene matches: 9. Germline V gene data show CDR1 as LGHNA and CDR2 as YNFKEQ. The CDR3 region has the DNA TGTGCCAGCAGCCAAGATGGGGAGAGCGGGAGACCAGATACGCAGTATTTT. The encoded protein is CASSQDGESGRPDTQYF.

This rearrangement joins TRBV14 to TRBJ1-1; tentative D call: TRBD1 (5 bases). This CDR3 has 13 amino acids. The germline CDR1 and CDR2 sequences are SGHDN and FVKESK. Trimming removed 1 base from V and 10 bases from J, with 13 bases in between. CDR3 region: CASSQVLDGGAFF. The CDR3 region has the DNA TGTGCCAGCAGCCAAGTTCTGGACGGGGGAGCTTTCTTT.

In DNA, the CDR3 is TGTGCCAGCAGTGACCCCGACAGGCTGGGCTATGGCTACACCTTC. Its protein product is CASSDPDRLGYGYTF. The V gene is TRBV6-1, the J gene TRBJ1-2, with D perhaps TRBD1 (6 bases). The germline V and J ends were trimmed by 3 bases and 4 bases, with 15 bases remaining between them. This CDR3 has 15 residues. Germline values: CDR1 MNHNS, CDR2 SASEGT.

This clone was recorded a few times. The chain recombines TRBV19 with TRBJ1-5; 11 nucleotides agree with TRBD1. The germline CDR1 and CDR2 sequences are LNHDA and SQIVND (reference sequence). The CDR3 sequence is 15 residues long. V trimming: 3 bases; J trimming: 6 bases; junction bases outside the gene matches: 4. The CDR3 loop reads CASSIRDRGSQPQHF. In DNA, the CDR3 is TGTGCCAGTAGTATCCGGGACAGGGGGAGTCAGCCCCAGCATTTT.

The rearrangement uses TRBV19 and TRBJ1-5, with TRBD1 as a possible D gene (6 bases). Deletions cut 7 bases from V and 8 bases from J, with 21 bases between. The germline gives CDR1 LNHDA, CDR2 SQIVND (reference sequence). CDR3 length: 15 residues. This chain's CDR3 is CASNTVQGGREPQHF. CDR3 bases: TGTGCCAGTAATACGGTACAGGGCGGGAGAGAGCCCCAGCATTTT.

The rearrangement uses TRBV7-2 and TRBJ1-2; 7 bases match TRBD1. This CDR3 contains 14 residues. The germline CDR1 and CDR2 sequences are SGHTA and FQGNSA. The trim removed 5 bases at V and 4 bases at J, leaving 7 bases unmatched. CDR3: CASSIDRDSYGYTF. DNA for the CDR3: TGTGCCAGCAGCATCGACCGGGACAGCTATGGCTACACCTTC.

J is TRBJ1-2 and V is TRBV4-1; maybe TRBD1 (5 bases). This CDR3 comprises 15 residues. Germline CDR1 MGHRA, CDR2 YSYEKL. Trimming left V 3 bases short and J 2 bases short, with 13 bases between. The CDR3 DNA is TGCGCCAGCAGCCAGACCGACAGCTTCAACTATGGCTACACCTTC. It encodes CASSQTDSFNYGYTF.

This clone was seen only once. The chain has TRBV18 and TRBJ1-4; D not certain. The V gene's germline CDR1 is KGHSH and CDR2 LQKENI. Between the trimmed V and J ends, which lost 1 base and 7 bases, there was a span of 7 bases. CDR3 length equals 13 residues. The CDR3 sequence: CASSPRQFEKLFF. In DNA form, the CDR3 reads TGTGCCAGCTCACCACGCCAGTTTGAAAAACTGTTTTTT.